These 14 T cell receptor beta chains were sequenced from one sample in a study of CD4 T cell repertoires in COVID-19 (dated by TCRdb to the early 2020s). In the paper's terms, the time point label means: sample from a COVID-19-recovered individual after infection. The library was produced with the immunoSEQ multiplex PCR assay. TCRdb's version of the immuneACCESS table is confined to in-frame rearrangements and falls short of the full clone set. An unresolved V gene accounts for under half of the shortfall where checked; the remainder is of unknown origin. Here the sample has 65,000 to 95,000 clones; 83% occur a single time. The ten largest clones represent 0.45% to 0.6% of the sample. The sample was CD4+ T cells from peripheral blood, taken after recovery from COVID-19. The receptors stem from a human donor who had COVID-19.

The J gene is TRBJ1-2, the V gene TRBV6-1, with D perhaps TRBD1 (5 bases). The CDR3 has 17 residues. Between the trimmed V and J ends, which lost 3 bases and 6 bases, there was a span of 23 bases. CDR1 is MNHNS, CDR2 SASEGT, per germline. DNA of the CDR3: TGTGCCAGCAGTGACTACCCCGGGGCAGGGTTGCATGATGGCTACACCTTC. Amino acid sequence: CASSDYPGAGLHDGYTF.

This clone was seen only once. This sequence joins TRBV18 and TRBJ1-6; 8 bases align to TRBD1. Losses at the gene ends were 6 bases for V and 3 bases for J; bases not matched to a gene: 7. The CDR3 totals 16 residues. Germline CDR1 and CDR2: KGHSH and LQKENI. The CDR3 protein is CASSPTTGGYNSPLHF. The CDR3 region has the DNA TGTGCCAGCTCCCCAACCACAGGGGGCTATAATTCACCCCTCCACTTT.

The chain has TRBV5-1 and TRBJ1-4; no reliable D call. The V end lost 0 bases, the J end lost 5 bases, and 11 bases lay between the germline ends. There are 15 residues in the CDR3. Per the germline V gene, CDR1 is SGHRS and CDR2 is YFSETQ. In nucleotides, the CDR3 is TGCGCCAGCAGCTTGGGGGTCTTTGAAAATGAAAAACTGTTTTTT. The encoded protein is CASSLGVFENEKLFF.

CDR3 loop: CASRADRAYGYTF. As DNA, the CDR3 is TGTGCCAGTAGGGCGGACAGGGCTTATGGCTACACCTTC. The chain joins TRBV19 to TRBJ1-2; TRBD1 matches 8 bases. The V gene end was trimmed by 6 bases and the J gene end by 5 bases; junction bases not matched to a gene: 5. Looked up from germline, CDR1 is LNHDA and CDR2 is SQIVND (reference sequence). The CDR3 has 13 residues.

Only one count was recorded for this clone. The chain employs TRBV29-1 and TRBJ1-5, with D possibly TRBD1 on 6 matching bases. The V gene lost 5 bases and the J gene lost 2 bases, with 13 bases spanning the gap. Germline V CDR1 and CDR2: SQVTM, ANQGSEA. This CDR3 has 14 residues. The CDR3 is CSVSQGIGNQPQHF. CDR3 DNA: TGCAGCGTTTCCCAGGGGATCGGCAATCAGCCCCAGCATTTT.

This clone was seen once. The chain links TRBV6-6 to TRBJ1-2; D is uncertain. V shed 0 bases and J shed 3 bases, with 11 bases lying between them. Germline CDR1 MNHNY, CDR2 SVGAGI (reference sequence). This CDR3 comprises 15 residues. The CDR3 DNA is TGTGCCAGCAGTTACTCTGAGAGGACGGACTATGGCTACACCTTC. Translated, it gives CASSYSERTDYGYTF.

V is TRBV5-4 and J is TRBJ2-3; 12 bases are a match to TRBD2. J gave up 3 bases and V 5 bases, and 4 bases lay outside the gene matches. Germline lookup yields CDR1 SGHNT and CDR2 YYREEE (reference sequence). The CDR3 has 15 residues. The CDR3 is CASRLAGGPTDTQYF. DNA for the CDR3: TGTGCCAGCAGGCTAGCGGGAGGGCCAACAGATACGCAGTATTTT.

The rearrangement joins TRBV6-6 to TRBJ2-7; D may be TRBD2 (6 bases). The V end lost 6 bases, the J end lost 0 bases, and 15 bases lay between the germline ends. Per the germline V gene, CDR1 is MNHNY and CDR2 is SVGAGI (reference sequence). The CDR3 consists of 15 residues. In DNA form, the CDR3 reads TGTGCCAGCAGCCCTGGGACTTCGTCCTCCTACGAGCAGTACTTC. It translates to CASSPGTSSSYEQYF.

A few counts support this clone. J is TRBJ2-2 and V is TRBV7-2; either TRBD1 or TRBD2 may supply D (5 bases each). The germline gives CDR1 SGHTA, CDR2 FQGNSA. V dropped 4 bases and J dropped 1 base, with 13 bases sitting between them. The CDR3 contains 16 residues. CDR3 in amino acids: CASSSRGGGNTGELFF. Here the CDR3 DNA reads TGTGCCAGCAGCTCCCGGGGCGGCGGGAACACCGGGGAGCTGTTTTTT.

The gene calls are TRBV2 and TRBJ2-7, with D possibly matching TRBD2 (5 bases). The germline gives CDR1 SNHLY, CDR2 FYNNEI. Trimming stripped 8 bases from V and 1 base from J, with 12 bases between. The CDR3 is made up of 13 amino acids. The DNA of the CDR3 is TGTGCCAGCTCTAACGGGGTATCCTACGAGCAGTACTTC. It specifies CASSNGVSYEQYF.

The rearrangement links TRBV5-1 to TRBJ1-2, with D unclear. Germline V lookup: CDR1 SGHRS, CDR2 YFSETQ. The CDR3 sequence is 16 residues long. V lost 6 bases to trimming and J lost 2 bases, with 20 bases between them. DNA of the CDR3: TGCGCCAGCACCCCCCGCCCCGCCTCCCCAAACTATGGCTACACCTTC. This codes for CASTPRPASPNYGYTF.

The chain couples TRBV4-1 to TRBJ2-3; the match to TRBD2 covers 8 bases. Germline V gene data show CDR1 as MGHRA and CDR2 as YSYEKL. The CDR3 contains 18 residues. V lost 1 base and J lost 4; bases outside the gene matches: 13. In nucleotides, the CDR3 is TGCGCCAGCAGCCAAGGTACTAGCGGTTCTAACCTCGCAGATACGCAGTATTTT. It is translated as CASSQGTSGSNLADTQYF.

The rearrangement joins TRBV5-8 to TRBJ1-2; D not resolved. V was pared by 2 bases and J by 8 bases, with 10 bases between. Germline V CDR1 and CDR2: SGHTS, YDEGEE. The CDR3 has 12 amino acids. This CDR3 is CASSLKGTGYTF. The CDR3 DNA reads TGTGCCAGCAGCTTAAAGGGCACCGGCTACACCTTC.

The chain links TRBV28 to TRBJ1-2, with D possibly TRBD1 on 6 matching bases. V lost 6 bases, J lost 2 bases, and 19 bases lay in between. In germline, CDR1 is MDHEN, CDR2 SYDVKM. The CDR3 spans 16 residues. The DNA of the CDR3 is TGTGCCAGCAGCTCGTCAGGACAGACGACCAACTATGGCTACACCTTC. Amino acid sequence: CASSSSGQTTNYGYTF.